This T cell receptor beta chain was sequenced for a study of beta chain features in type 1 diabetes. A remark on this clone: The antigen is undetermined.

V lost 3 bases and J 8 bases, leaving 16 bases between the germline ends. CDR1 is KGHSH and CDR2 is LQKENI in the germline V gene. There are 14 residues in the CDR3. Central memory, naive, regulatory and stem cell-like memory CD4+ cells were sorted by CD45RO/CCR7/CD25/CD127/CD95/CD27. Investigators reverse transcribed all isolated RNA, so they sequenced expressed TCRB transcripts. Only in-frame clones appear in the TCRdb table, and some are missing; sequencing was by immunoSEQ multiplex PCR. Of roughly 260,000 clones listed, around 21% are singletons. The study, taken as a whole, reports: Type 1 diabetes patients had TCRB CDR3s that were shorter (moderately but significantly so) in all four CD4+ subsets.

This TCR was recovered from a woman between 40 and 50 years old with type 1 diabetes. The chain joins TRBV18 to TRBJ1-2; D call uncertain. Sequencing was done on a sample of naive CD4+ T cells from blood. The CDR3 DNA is TGTGCCAGCTCACCGGCACTAGGGTCGGGAGGCTACACCTTC. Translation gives CASSPALGSGGYTF.